The rows below give T cell receptor beta chains drawn from one sample of a study of control samples from healthy donors and cancer patients. The assay was immunoSEQ multiplex PCR, and TCRdb's table has in-frame clones only and misses some. Found here are 140,000 or so clones, around 94% of them singletons; the top ten hold approximately 14%. What was sequenced was PBMCs. The receptor source for this set is a man aged 60 to 75 with colorectal cancer. The CDR3 runs from the conserved cysteine through the conserved F or W. The order of the fields is J gene, D gene, clone size, CDR3 length, V gene, CDR3 DNA, CDR3 protein. D genes are given only for firm matches. Size tells how often a clone was seen (once, few, many) or the class of an expanded clone, and some rows leave it out.

TRBJ2-4 TRBD2 . 13 TRBV11-2 TGTGCCAGCAGGGATTGGGGGGGGTACATTCAGTACTTC CASRDWGGYIQYF
TRBJ2-7 . . 15 TRBV7-8 TGTGCCAGCAGCCCGACAGGTAGGAGCTCCTACGAGCAGTACTTC CASSPTGRSSYEQYF
TRBJ2-2 TRBD1 . 16 TRBV5-1 TGCGCCAGCAGCTCGGGACAGGAGAGGAACACCGGGGAGCTGTTTTTT CASSSGQERNTGELFF
TRBJ1-2 . . 15 TRBV5-1 TGCGCCAGCAGCTTGGAAGGGGGTGCGGGCTATGGCTACACCTTC CASSLEGGAGYGYTF
TRBJ2-5 . . 14 TRBV29-1 TGCAGCGTTTACGGAGGAGTCGGGCAAGAGACCCAGTACTTC CSVYGGVGQETQYF
TRBJ1-2 TRBD1 . 15 TRBV4-2 TGTGCCAGCAGCCGCCGGGACAGTGAAAGGTCTGGCTACACCTTC CASSRRDSERSGYTF
TRBJ2-7 . . 13 TRBV7-2 TGTGCCAGCAGCTTAATGCAGGGAGGCGAGCAGTACTTC CASSLMQGGEQYF
TRBJ2-3 . . 16 TRBV21-1 TGTGCCAGCAGCAAAGTTCAGGGGGCGTTGACAGATACGCAGTATTTT CASSKVQGALTDTQYF
TRBJ1-1 . . 13 TRBV6-6 TGTGCCAGCAGTTACAGGGCGAACACTGAAGCTTTCTTT CASSYRANTEAFF
TRBJ2-5 TRBD2 . 14 TRBV6-1 TGTGCCAGCAGTGATCGCGGGGAGGGTGAGACCCAGTACTTC CASSDRGEGETQYF
TRBJ1-2 . once 15 TRBV19 TGTGCCAGTAGTAACCGGGGAGGAGTTAACTATGGCTACACCTTC CASSNRGGVNYGYTF
TRBJ1-2 TRBD1 . 13 TRBV28 TGTGCCAGCAGTACAGGGGCTAACTATGGCTACACCTTC CASSTGANYGYTF
TRBJ1-1 TRBD1 . 14 TRBV10-2 TGCGCCAGCCACTCAACAGGGGGCGGGACTGAAGCTTTCTTT CASHSTGGGTEAFF
TRBJ2-3 . once 15 TRBV7-2 TGTGCCAGCAGCCTTGTGGGATATTCCACAGATACGCAGTATTTT CASSLVGYSTDTQYF
TRBJ1-1 . . 15 TRBV19 TGTGCCAGTAGCACCTTCGCGACGAGTTCCTCTGAAGCTTTCTTT CASSTFATSSSEAFF
TRBJ2-7 . . 16 TRBV27 TGTGCCAGCACCCCCGGGAAGTCAAGGGCTCTCTACGAGCAGTACTTC CASTPGKSRALYEQYF
TRBJ2-7 . . 15 TRBV4-2 TGTGCCAGCAGCCAAGAAGGACTCTCCTCCTACGAGCAGTACTTC CASSQEGLSSYEQYF
TRBJ1-5 . once 12 TRBV3-1/TRBV3-2 TGTGCCAGCAGCTCAATTAATCAGCCCCAGCATTTT CASSSINQPQHF
TRBJ2-5 . . 17 TRBV7-9 TGTGCCAGCAGCTCCCCTTACCCGGGGGCACTCCAAGAGACCCAGTACTTC CASSSPYPGALQETQYF
TRBJ2-7 TRBD2 . 15 TRBV3-1/TRBV3-2 TGTGCCAGCAGCCAAGATAAAGCGGGGGCCTACGAGCAGTACTTC CASSQDKAGAYEQYF
TRBJ1-4 . . 15 TRBV7-2 TGTGCCAGCAGCTTCGGAGGGAACGCAGGGGAAAAACTGTTTTTT CASSFGGNAGEKLFF
TRBJ1-4 TRBD1 . 17 TRBV18 TGTGCCAGCTCACCACGTGCGGGGGCAGGGGGTCAAGAAAAACTGTTTTTT CASSPRAGAGGQEKLFF
TRBJ1-5 TRBD1 . 14 TRBV29-1 TGCAGCGTTTTACAGGGGGCCGGCAATCAGCCCCAGCATTTT CSVLQGAGNQPQHF
TRBJ1-2 . . 16 TRBV10-2 TGCGCCAGCAGTGAGTCGGGAACCTCCCTGATAGAGGGCTACACCTTC CASSESGTSLIEGYTF
TRBJ2-1 . . 14 TRBV7-9 TGTGCCAGCAGCCGGGGGACCTACTACAATGAGCAGTTCTTC CASSRGTYYNEQFF
TRBJ1-1 TRBD1 . 18 TRBV9 TGTGCCAGCAGCGCCGCACCGCCGGGACAGAGCACGAACACTGAAGCTTTCTTT CASSAAPPGQSTNTEAFF
TRBJ1-3 . . 15 TRBV30 TGTGCCTGGAGTGTAGGCATCACCTCTGGAAACACCATATATTTT CAWSVGITSGNTIYF
TRBJ1-1 . . 14 TRBV7-8 TGTGCCAGCAGCTCCCAGACAGGGAACACTGAAGCTTTCTTT CASSSQTGNTEAFF
TRBJ1-6 . . 10 TRBV2 TGTGCCAGCAGTAGTTCACCCCTCCACTTT CASSSSPLHF
TRBJ1-1 . . 11 TRBV30 TGTGCCGGGGGGCGGGACACTGAAGCTTTCTTT CAGGRDTEAFF
TRBJ2-6 . . 19 TRBV4-1 TGCGCCAGCAGCCACGATCGGGCCAGGGACCCTTCCGGGGCCAACGTCCTGACTTTC CASSHDRARDPSGANVLTF
TRBJ2-4 . . 16 TRBV5-1 TGCGCCAGCAGCCAACACCCGGCCTTAGCCAAAAACATTCAGTACTTC CASSQHPALAKNIQYF
TRBJ2-3 . . 14 TRBV30 TGTGCCTGCGGTACAGGTTTTAGCACAGATACGCAGTATTTT CACGTGFSTDTQYF
TRBJ1-2 . . 13 TRBV9 TGTGCCAGCAGCGTAGACAGATACTATGGCTACACCTTC CASSVDRYYGYTF
TRBJ2-4 . . 16 TRBV5-1 TGCGCCAGCAGCCCGCTGAATTCCGACGGGAAAAACATTCAGTACTTC CASSPLNSDGKNIQYF
TRBJ1-1 . . 14 TRBV14 TGTGCCAGCAGCCAAGCGGGAGGGTCTCGGAGAGCTTTCTTT CASSQAGGSRRAFF
TRBJ2-3 TRBD1 . 16 TRBV2 TGTGCCAGCAGTGTCTACCGGGACAGGGTAACAGATACGCAGTATTTT CASSVYRDRVTDTQYF
TRBJ1-1 TRBD1 . 17 TRBV5-5 TGTGCCAGCAGCATGGGACAGGGAAAAGGGGGGGCCACTGAAGCTTTCTTT CASSMGQGKGGATEAFF
TRBJ1-1 . . 13 TRBV2 TGTGCCAGCAGTGAACCACAGCTACTTGAAGCTTTCTTT CASSEPQLLEAFF
TRBJ2-5 . . 12 TRBV29-1 TGCAGCGTTAAAAGGGGCCAAGAGACCCAGTACTTC CSVKRGQETQYF
TRBJ2-1 . . 12 TRBV19 TGTGCCAGTAGCCCCGCGGGGAATGAGCAGTTCTTC CASSPAGNEQFF
TRBJ1-5 . once 15 TRBV7-2 TGTGCCAGCAGCTCGGAAGGTACTGGCAATCAGCCCCAGCATTTT CASSSEGTGNQPQHF
TRBJ2-2 TRBD1 . 15 TRBV30 TGTGCCTGGAGTGGGACAGGGGGGCTGGCCGGGGAGCTGTTTTTT CAWSGTGGLAGELFF
TRBJ1-4 . . 15 TRBV7-9 TGTGCCAGCAGCCTATACAGGGACCCTACTGAAAAACTGTTTTTT CASSLYRDPTEKLFF
TRBJ1-4 . . 15 TRBV6-1 TGTGCCAGCAGTGAATCCGGGACCCTGGGTGAAAAACTGTTTTTT CASSESGTLGEKLFF
TRBJ2-7 TRBD1 . 14 TRBV10-2 TGCGCCAGCAATGCCTTGACAGGGGCGCACGAGCAGTACTTC CASNALTGAHEQYF